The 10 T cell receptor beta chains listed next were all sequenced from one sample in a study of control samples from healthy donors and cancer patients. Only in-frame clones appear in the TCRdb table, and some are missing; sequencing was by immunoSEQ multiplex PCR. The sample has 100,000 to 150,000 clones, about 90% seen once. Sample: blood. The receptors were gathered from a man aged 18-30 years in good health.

The CDR3 sequence is CASISPRDGTYGYTF. The CDR3 coding sequence is TGTGCCAGCATCTCGCCCCGGGACGGAACCTATGGCTACACCTTC. This chain joins TRBV6-5 and TRBJ1-2, with D maybe TRBD1 (5 bases). V lost 7 bases, J lost 4 bases, and 19 bases lay in between. This CDR3 is 15 amino acids long. CDR1 is MNHEY and CDR2 is SVGAGI in the germline V gene.

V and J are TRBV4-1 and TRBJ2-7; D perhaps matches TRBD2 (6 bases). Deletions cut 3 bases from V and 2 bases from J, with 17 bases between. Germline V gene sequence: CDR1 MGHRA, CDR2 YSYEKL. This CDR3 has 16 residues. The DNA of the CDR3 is TGCGCCAGCAGCCAGGGTCCAGAGCGGGCGACCTACGAGCAGTACTTC. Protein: CASSQGPERATYEQYF.

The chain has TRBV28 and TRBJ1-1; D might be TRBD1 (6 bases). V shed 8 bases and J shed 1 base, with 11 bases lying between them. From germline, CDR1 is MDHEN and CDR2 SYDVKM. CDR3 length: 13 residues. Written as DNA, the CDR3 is TGTGCCAGCGCTACGACAGGGAACACTGAAGCTTTCTTT. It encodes CASATTGNTEAFF. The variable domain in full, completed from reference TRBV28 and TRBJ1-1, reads DVKVTQSSRYLVKRTGEKVFLECVQDMDHENMFWYRQDPGLGLRLIYFSYDVKMKEKGDIPEGYSVSREKKERFSLILESASTNQTSMYLCASATTGNTEAFFGQGTRLTVV.

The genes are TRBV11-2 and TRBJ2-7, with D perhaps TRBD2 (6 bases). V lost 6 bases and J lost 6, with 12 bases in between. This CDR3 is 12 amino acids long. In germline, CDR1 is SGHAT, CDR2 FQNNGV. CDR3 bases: TGTGCCAGCAGAGACGCGGGGCGCGAGCAGTACTTC. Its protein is CASRDAGREQYF.

The CDR3 protein is CAWSLDRTSGSGQYF. DNA of the CDR3: TGTGCCTGGAGTCTAGACAGGACTAGCGGGAGTGGGCAGTACTTC. The V and J genes are TRBV30 and TRBJ2-7, with TRBD2 matching over 13 bases. Per germline, CDR1 GTSNPN and CDR2 SVGIG (reference sequence). After removal of 2 bases from V and 9 bases from J, the junction contained 10 bases not matched to a gene. This CDR3 region has 15 residues. The entire variable domain, with the rest obtained from reference TRBV30 and TRBJ2-7, is as follows: SQTIHQWPATLVQPVGSPLSLECTVEGTSNPNLYWYRQAAGRGLQLLFYSVGIGQISSEVPQNLSASRPQDRQFILSSKKLLLSDSGFYLCAWSLDRTSGSGQYFGPGTRLTVT.

Here the CDR3 reads CASYDRGKHNEQFF. The CDR3, as DNA: TGTGCCAGCTACGACAGGGGTAAACACAATGAGCAGTTCTTC. This chain links TRBV2 with TRBJ2-1; 8 nucleotides line up with TRBD1. V shed 8 bases and J 5 bases; nucleotides not matched to a gene: 8. CDR1 is SNHLY, CDR2 FYNNEI, per germline. This CDR3 is built from 14 residues.

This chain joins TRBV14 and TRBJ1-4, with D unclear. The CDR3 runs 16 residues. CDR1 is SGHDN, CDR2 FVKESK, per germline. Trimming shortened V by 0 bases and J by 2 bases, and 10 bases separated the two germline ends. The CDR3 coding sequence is TGTGCCAGCAGCCAAGAAATGTTACCCACTAATGAAAAACTGTTTTTT. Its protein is CASSQEMLPTNEKLFF.

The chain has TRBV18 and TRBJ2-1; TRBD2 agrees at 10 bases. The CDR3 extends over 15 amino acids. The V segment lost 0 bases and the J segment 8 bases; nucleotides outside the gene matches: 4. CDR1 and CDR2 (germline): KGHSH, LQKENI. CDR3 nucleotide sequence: TGTGCCAGCTCACCACCCCTAGCGGGAGTGTATGAGCAGTTCTTC. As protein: CASSPPLAGVYEQFF. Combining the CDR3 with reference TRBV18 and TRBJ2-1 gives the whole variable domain NAGVMQNPRHLVRRRGQEARLRCSPMKGHSHVYWYRQLPEEGLKFMVYLQKENIIDESGMPKERFSAEFPKEGPSILRIQQVVRGDSAAYFCASSPPLAGVYEQFFGPGTRLTVL.

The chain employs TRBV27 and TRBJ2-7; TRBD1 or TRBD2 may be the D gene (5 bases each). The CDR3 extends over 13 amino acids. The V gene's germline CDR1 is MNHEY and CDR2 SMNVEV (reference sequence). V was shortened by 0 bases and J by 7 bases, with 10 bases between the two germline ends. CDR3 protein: CASSLSSWGEQYF. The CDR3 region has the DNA TGTGCCAGCAGTTTATCTTCTTGGGGGGAGCAGTACTTC.

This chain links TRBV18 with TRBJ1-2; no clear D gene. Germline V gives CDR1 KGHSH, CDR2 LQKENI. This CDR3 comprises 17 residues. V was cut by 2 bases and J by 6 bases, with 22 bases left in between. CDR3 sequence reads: CASSPERSRGITNGYTF. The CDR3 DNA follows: TGTGCCAGCTCACCAGAGCGCAGTCGAGGGATAACTAATGGCTACACCTTC.